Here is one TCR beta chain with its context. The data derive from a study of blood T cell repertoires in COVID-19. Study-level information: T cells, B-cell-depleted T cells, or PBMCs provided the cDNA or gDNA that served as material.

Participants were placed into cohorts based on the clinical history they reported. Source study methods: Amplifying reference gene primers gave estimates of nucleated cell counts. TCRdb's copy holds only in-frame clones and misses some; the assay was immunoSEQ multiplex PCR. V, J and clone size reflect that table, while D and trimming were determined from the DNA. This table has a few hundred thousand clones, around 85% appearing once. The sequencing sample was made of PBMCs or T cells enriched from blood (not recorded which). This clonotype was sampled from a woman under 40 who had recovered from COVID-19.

The CDR3 protein is CASSLYGPNTEAFF. In DNA form, the CDR3 reads TGTGCCAGCAGTTTATACGGTCCGAACACTGAAGCTTTCTTT. The chain has TRBV27 and TRBJ1-1, with no clear D. The CDR3 consists of 14 residues. V was trimmed by 1 base and J by 1 base, leaving 7 bases between them. Germline CDR1 reads MNHEY; CDR2 reads SMNVEV (reference sequence).